This is a list of T cell receptor beta chains from one sample in a study of shared clonotypes between healthy human individuals. Generated by immunoSEQ multiplex PCR, the TCRdb table keeps only in-frame clones and is missing some. The sample consists of fewer than 1.8 million clones, approximately 98.5% of them appearing once. The sample taken for sequencing was naive CD4+ T cells sorted from blood. The source is a young man in good health. Each CDR3 is given with its conserved first and last residue. The D gene is left open where the match is weak. Only part of the rows carry a size: once, few, many, or a class if the clone is expanded.

TGTGCCAGCAGCTTAGCGGAGACAGGGAACACTGAAGCTTTCTTT CASSLAETGNTEAFF TRBV7-9 . TRBJ1-1 .
TGTGCCAGCAGCCAATCTCAGTACAATGAGCAGTTCTTC CASSQSQYNEQFF TRBV7-9 . TRBJ2-1 .
TGTGCCAGCAGCTTAGTTCTGTCTGAGCAGTTCTTC CASSLVLSEQFF TRBV11-2 . TRBJ2-1 .
TGTGCCAGCAGACGCCCCCGAGGGGGATACGAGCAGTACTTC CASRRPRGGYEQYF TRBV11-2 . TRBJ2-7 .
TGTGCCAGCTCACCACTGGGGCCAAGCACAGATACGCAGTATTTT CASSPLGPSTDTQYF TRBV18 . TRBJ2-3 .
TGTGCCACCAGCAGAGGGATAATAATGGGGGGCTACACCTTC CATSRGIIMGGYTF TRBV15 once TRBJ1-2 .
TGTGCCGCCGGACTAGCGAACCACAATGAGCAGTTCTTC CAAGLANHNEQFF TRBV10-3 . TRBJ2-1 TRBD2
TGTGCCAGCAGCCGGACCTGGGACGCTGAAGCTTTCTTT CASSRTWDAEAFF TRBV7-2 . TRBJ1-1 .
TGCAGCGTTGAGGCTAGCGGGAGGGAAGAGACCCAGTACTTC CSVEASGREETQYF TRBV29-1 . TRBJ2-5 TRBD2
TGCGCCAGCAGCTGGACTAGCGGGAGGACCGGGGAGCTGTTTTTT CASSWTSGRTGELFF TRBV5-1 . TRBJ2-2 TRBD2
TGTGCCAGCACTACAGGGACCGCCGAGCAGTACTTC CASTTGTAEQYF TRBV28 . TRBJ2-7 .
TGTGCCAGCAGCTATGAGCTGGCAATTGGCACCGGGGAGCTGTTTTTT CASSYELAIGTGELFF TRBV5-4 . TRBJ2-2 .
TGTGCCAGCAGCGTAGGGACAGGGGTTCCAGATACGCAGTATTTT CASSVGTGVPDTQYF TRBV9 . TRBJ2-3 TRBD1
TGTGCCAGCAGTGATCTCAGGAATAGATCTGGAAACACCATATATTTT CASSDLRNRSGNTIYF TRBV2 . TRBJ1-3 .
TGTGCCAGCTCCGAGGGAGCTAATGAAAAACTGTTTTTT CASSEGANEKLFF TRBV18 . TRBJ1-4 .
TGCGCCAGCAGCCAAGTCGGGGGAAGCTCCTACAATGAGCAGTTCTTC CASSQVGGSSYNEQFF TRBV4-3 . TRBJ2-1 .
TGTGCCAGCAGTTATATGTCCCCGTCTTCCTATGGCTACACCTTC CASSYMSPSSYGYTF TRBV6-5 . TRBJ1-2 .
TGTGCCAGCAGTTTCATGGGGCAGGGAAGCAATCAGCCCCAGCATTTT CASSFMGQGSNQPQHF TRBV28 once TRBJ1-5 .
TGTGCCAGCATCTCGACCGGGAGGAGCTCCTACAATGAGCAGTTCTTC CASISTGRSSYNEQFF TRBV28 . TRBJ2-1 TRBD2
TGCGCCAGCAGCTTGGAACTAGCGGGTTACAATGAGCAGTTCTTC CASSLELAGYNEQFF TRBV5-1 . TRBJ2-1 TRBD2
TGTGCCAGCAGACAGGGGCTCAACTATGGCTACACCTTC CASRQGLNYGYTF TRBV6-1 . TRBJ1-2 TRBD1
TGCGCCAGCAGCCAAGATCCAACAGCCTACGAGCAGTACTTC CASSQDPTAYEQYF TRBV4-3 few TRBJ2-7 .
TGTGCCATCAGCGCGGGGTCCACCGGGGAGCTGTTTTTT CAISAGSTGELFF TRBV10-3 . TRBJ2-2 .
TGCGCCACCTTGAGCCCCTTAGCGGGAGGGCCATGGGAGCAGTTCTTC CATLSPLAGGPWEQFF TRBV5-1 . TRBJ2-1 TRBD2
TGTGCCAGCAGCCAAAGCGGGAGGGCAGATACGCAGTATTTT CASSQSGRADTQYF TRBV5-4 . TRBJ2-3 TRBD2
TGTGCCAGCAGCACTTTTGGGGGAGGAGTATACGAGCAGTACTTC CASSTFGGGVYEQYF TRBV7-2 . TRBJ2-7 .
TGTGCCAGCAGTGCACACTCTAGCACAGATACGCAGTATTTT CASSAHSSTDTQYF TRBV27 once TRBJ2-3 .
TGTGCCAGCAGCCATGGAGCGGGAGGGGCCGGGGAGCTGTTTTTT CASSHGAGGAGELFF TRBV11-3 . TRBJ2-2 TRBD2
TGTGCCAGCAGCCAAACAGGGCCTAACACCGGGGAGCTGTTTTTT CASSQTGPNTGELFF TRBV9 . TRBJ2-2 .
TGTGCCAGCAATCCAACAGGGGTTACCTACGAGCAGTACTTC CASNPTGVTYEQYF TRBV6-1 . TRBJ2-7 TRBD1
TGTGCCACAAACCCCGGGCCCCCTATTTATGGCTACACCTTC CATNPGPPIYGYTF TRBV28 . TRBJ1-2 .
TGTGCCAGCAGTTTATTTGGACTAGCGGGAGTTGGGGCCAACGTCCTGACTTTC CASSLFGLAGVGANVLTF TRBV27 . TRBJ2-6 TRBD2
TGTGCCAGCAGCCCCCGAACAGGGGCGCCTGGGGCCAACGTCCTGACTTTC CASSPRTGAPGANVLTF TRBV7-6 . TRBJ2-6 TRBD1
TGTGCCAGCTCACCACTGGAGGGTTACAATCAGCCCCAGCATTTT CASSPLEGYNQPQHF TRBV18 . TRBJ1-5 .
TGCGCCAGCAGTGAGTATAAGGGTGGGAGCTCCTACGAGCAGTACTTC CASSEYKGGSSYEQYF TRBV10-1 . TRBJ2-7 .
TGTGCCAGCAATGGGAGGCGCACTGAAGCTTTCTTT CASNGRRTEAFF TRBV5-6 . TRBJ1-1 .
TGTGCCAGCAGCCCTATTACATGGGAGACCCAGTACTTC CASSPITWETQYF TRBV7-9 once TRBJ2-5 .
TGTGCCAGCAGCCCAAATCCACGGGCTGGGGGTGAGCAGTTCTTC CASSPNPRAGGEQFF TRBV11-2 . TRBJ2-1 .
TGTGCCAGCAGCTTAGCGCGTAGCAATGAGCAGTTCTTC CASSLARSNEQFF TRBV7-9 . TRBJ2-1 .
TGTGCCGTACGGTGGGTCAAGAGAACCCAGTACTTC CAVRWVKRTQYF TRBV30 . TRBJ2-5 .
TGTGCCAGCAGCCCCCGGGGAAGGACGACCGGGGAGCTGTTTTTT CASSPRGRTTGELFF TRBV5-4 . TRBJ2-2 .
TGTGCCAGCTCACTATTGCGACAGGGCAAGCAAGAGACCCAGTACTTC CASSLLRQGKQETQYF TRBV18 . TRBJ2-5 TRBD1
TGTGCCAGTAGTAGGGAGGCGGCGGTTGCGTGGCCGTCGCCCCAGCATTTT CASSREAAVAWPSPQHF TRBV19 . TRBJ1-5 .
TGTGCCAGCAGCTTAATAGGGACAGGGGGCGTCGATCCCACCGGGGAGCTGTTTTTT CASSLIGTGGVDPTGELFF TRBV7-8 . TRBJ2-2 TRBD1
TGTGCCAGCAGTTCCCACGCCGGGACAGGGGTAAACATTCAGTACTTC CASSSHAGTGVNIQYF TRBV28 . TRBJ2-4 TRBD1
TGTGCCAGCAGCCTGACTAGCAAAAACATTCAGTACTTC CASSLTSKNIQYF TRBV27 . TRBJ2-4 .
TGTGCCTGGAGTGTTTTCCCGGGACAGGGGGGTTGGACCGGGGAGCTGTTTTTT CAWSVFPGQGGWTGELFF TRBV30 . TRBJ2-2 TRBD1
TGTGCCAGCAGGATGACAGGCAATCAGCCCCAGCATTTT CASRMTGNQPQHF TRBV6-1 once TRBJ1-5 .
TGCGCCAGCAGCCTCAGAATTACCGGGACGGGGGTTTACGAGCAGTACTTC CASSLRITGTGVYEQYF TRBV4-1 . TRBJ2-7 .
TGTGCCAGCTCGTGGGGGAGAATCCAAGAGACCCAGTACTTC CASSWGRIQETQYF TRBV6-1 . TRBJ2-5 .
TGTGCCAGCAGCGCCGACTCTTTTTCCTACAATGAGCAGTTCTTC CASSADSFSYNEQFF TRBV5-4 . TRBJ2-1 .
TGTGCCAGCAGCCTACGGACAGGGGTGGCTTTCTTT CASSLRTGVAFF TRBV5-6 once TRBJ1-1 TRBD1
TGTGCCAGCAGCTTGGTGGGGTCACCTGAAGCTTTCTTT CASSLVGSPEAFF TRBV5-4 . TRBJ1-1 .